This is a list of T cell receptor beta chains from one sample in a study of T cells in Graves' hyperthyroidism and ophthalmopathy. From the multiplex PCR reads, TCRdb called clonotypes with MiXCR, one entry per CDR3 protein. Found here are approximately 530,000 distinct CDR3 sequences, approximately 20% of them singletons; the top ten hold over 45%. The sample taken for sequencing was blood. The receptor source for this set is a man aged 35 to 55 with Graves' ophthalmopathy. CDR3s include the opening cysteine and the closing phenylalanine or tryptophan. D genes are given only for firm matches. Size tells how often a clone was seen (once, few, many) or the class of an expanded clone, and some rows leave it out.

few | NA | TRBJ2-3 | TRBV29-1 | CSFWTDWSTDTQYF | TGCAGCTTTTGGACAGACTGGAGCACAGATACGCAGTATTTT
many | NA | TRBJ1-1 | TRBV7-3 | CASSLMGGLNEAFF | TGTGCCAGCAGCCTCATGGGGGGTCTGAATGAAGCTTTCTTT
many | TRBD1 | TRBJ2-5 | TRBV2 | CASTRGTVQETQYF | TGTGCCAGCACTCGAGGGACAGTCCAAGAGACCCAGTACTTC
many | TRBD1 | TRBJ1-1 | TRBV6-2/TRBV6-3 | CASTDRRNTEAFF | TGTGCCAGCACGGACAGGCGGAACACTGAAGCTTTCTTT
NA | TRBD1 | TRBJ2-3 | TRBV18 | CASSPRRQGADTQYF | TGTGCCAGCTCACCAAGGAGACAGGGGGCAGATACGCAGTATTTT
many | NA | TRBJ1-4 | TRBV11-2 | CASAGRGTSNEKLFF | TGTGCCAGCGCAGGAAGGGGGACTTCTAATGAAAAACTGTTTTTT
NA | NA | TRBJ1-1 | TRBV5-1 | CASSPVEGRNTEAFF | TGCGCCAGCAGCCCCGTTGAGGGAAGGAACACTGAAGCTTTCTTT
few | NA | TRBJ1-6 | TRBV20-1 | CSARLPGRFNSPLHF | TGCAGTGCCAGACTTCCGGGACGCTTTAATTCACCCCTCCACTTT
many | TRBD2 | TRBJ2-2 | TRBV2 | CASSKGLAGTGELFF | TGTGCCAGCAGCAAGGGACTAGCGGGGACCGGGGAGCTGTTTTTT
many | NA | TRBJ1-5 | TRBV6-2/TRBV6-3 | CASSLRGKPQHF | TGTGCCAGCAGTTTGAGGGGGAAGCCCCAGCATTTT
many | NA | TRBJ2-3 | TRBV2 | CASSVILTQYF | TGTGCCAGCAGTGTTATACTCACGCAGTATTTT
NA | NA | TRBJ1-5 | TRBV7-9 | CASSSLSGNNQPQHF | TGTGCCAGCAGCTCCCTTTCAGGGAACAATCAGCCCCAGCATTTT
many | TRBD2 | TRBJ2-3 | TRBV7-6 | CASSPGLAGGGDTQYF | TGTGCCAGCAGCCCTGGACTAGCGGGGGGGGGAGATACGCAGTATTTT
few | NA | TRBJ1-2 | TRBV30 | CASPGGGAYGYTF | TGTGCCTCCCCGGGGGGGGGGGCCTATGGCTACACCTTC
NA | NA | TRBJ1-1 | TRBV6-1 | CASREKTNTEAFF | TGTGCCAGCAGAGAAAAAACAAATACTGAAGCTTTCTTT
NA | TRBD2 | TRBJ2-1 | TRBV7-9 | CASSFDSGGAIEQFF | TGTGCCAGCAGCTTTGATAGCGGGGGGGCGATTGAGCAGTTCTTC
few | NA | TRBJ2-7 | TRBV30 | CAWDNSYEQYF | TGTGCCTGGGACAACTCCTACGAGCAGTACTTC
NA | NA | TRBJ2-3 | TRBV20-1 | CSARKQRLTDTQYF | TGCAGTGCTAGAAAACAGAGACTCACAGATACGCAGTATTTT
NA | NA | TRBJ2-7 | TRBV5-1 | CASTPSDPPSYEQYF | TGCGCCAGCACCCCCTCAGATCCTCCATCTTACGAGCAGTACTTC
NA | TRBD1 | TRBJ2-7 | TRBV11-3 | CASSLERTGGRYEQYF | TGTGCCAGCAGCTTAGAGCGGACAGGGGGCCGATACGAGCAGTACTTC
few | NA | TRBJ2-7 | TRBV5-1 | CASSVEPSGRAYEQYF | TGCGCCAGCAGCGTGGAACCGTCGGGACGGGCCTACGAGCAGTACTTC
NA | TRBD2 | TRBJ2-3 | TRBV30 | CARILAGGHSSTGTQYF | TGTGCCCGAATACTAGCGGGGGGGCATAGTAGCACAGGTACGCAGTATTTT
NA | TRBD1 | TRBJ2-7 | TRBV15 | CATSHADRGGKQYF | TGTGCCACCAGCCACGCGGACAGGGGGGGGAAGCAGTACTTC
many | TRBD1 | TRBJ2-4 | TRBV7-6 | CASSLGTGNIQYF | TGTGCCAGCAGCCTCGGGACAGGGAACATTCAGTACTTC
NA | NA | TRBJ1-2 | TRBV4-1 | CASSPQGQDYGYTF | TGCGCCAGCAGCCCGCAGGGACAAGACTATGGCTACACCTTC
few | TRBD1 | TRBJ2-3 | TRBV5-1 | CASSWDRVSDTQYF | TGCGCCAGCAGCTGGGACAGGGTGTCGGATACGCAGTATTTT
NA | TRBD2 | TRBJ2-5 | TRBV11-2 | CASGYPPTGTSGSGGQETQYF | TGTGCCAGCGGATACCCCCCTACCGGGACTAGCGGTAGCGGGGGACAAGAGACCCAGTACTTC
NA | TRBD2 | TRBJ2-3 | TRBV11-2 | CASSQRGPTGGPGEDTQYF | TGTGCCAGCAGCCAACGAGGGCCTACGGGAGGGCCGGGAGAAGATACGCAGTATTTT